The 20 T cell receptor beta chains listed next were all sequenced from one sample in a study of blood T cell repertoires in COVID-19. Here immunoSEQ multiplex PCR was the method, and the copy in TCRdb shows in-frame clones only, minus some. This repertoire shows 80,000 to 95,000 clones, about 89% found once; its top ten account for 1.8%. Specimen: peripheral blood. These receptors came from a human donor with active COVID-19. The donor label of this sample is uncertain.

This rearrangement joins TRBV6-2 or TRBV6-3 to TRBJ1-1, with no clear D. Germline V gene sequence: CDR1 MNHEY, CDR2 SVGEGT. V lost 5 bases and J 8 bases, leaving 12 bases between the germline ends. The CDR3 is 12 residues long. As DNA, the CDR3 is TGTGCCAGCAGTCGTAGTGTCCCCGAAGCTTTCTTT. Translating gives CASSRSVPEAFF.

CDR3 protein: CASSPNASGGAYEQYF. In DNA, the CDR3 is TGTGCCAGCTCACCAAACGCTAGCGGGGGGGCCTACGAGCAGTACTTC. This chain connects TRBV18 to TRBJ2-7, with 12 nucleotides matching TRBD2. V gave up 2 bases and J gave up 2 bases; unmatched junction bases: 4. The germline V gene has CDR1 KGHSH and CDR2 LQKENI. The CDR3 runs 16 residues. Full variable domain (remainder filled in from reference TRBV18 and TRBJ2-7): NAGVMQNPRHLVRRRGQEARLRCSPMKGHSHVYWYRQLPEEGLKFMVYLQKENIIDESGMPKERFSAEFPKEGPSILRIQQVVRGDSAAYFCASSPNASGGAYEQYFGPGTRLTVT.

The chain links TRBV7-2 to TRBJ2-1, with a tentative D call TRBD1 (5 bases). Trimming left V 5 bases short and J 7 bases short, with 15 bases between. Germline CDR1 reads SGHTA; CDR2 reads FQGNSA. The CDR3 extends over 14 amino acids. The CDR3 reads CASSPRQLRNEQFF. In nucleotides, the CDR3 is TGTGCCAGCAGCCCCAGACAGCTACGGAATGAGCAGTTCTTC.

The rearrangement joins TRBV24-1 to TRBJ2-6, with D unresolved. Germline V gene sequence: CDR1 KGHDR, CDR2 SFDVKD. Between the trimmed V and J ends, which lost 7 bases and 0 bases, there was a span of 3 bases. The CDR3 runs to 13 residues. CDR3 protein: CATSLSGANVLTF. DNA of the CDR3: TGTGCCACCAGCCTCTCTGGGGCCAACGTCCTGACTTTC.

The V call is TRBV6-1, the J call TRBJ1-6; D unclear. The CDR3 is 18 residues long. The germline V gene encodes CDR1 MNHNS and CDR2 SASEGT. The V end lost 1 base, the J end lost 9 bases, and 22 bases lay between the germline ends. The CDR3 sequence: CASSEDRAGLGLGSPLHF. CDR3 DNA: TGTGCCAGCAGTGAAGATCGGGCAGGACTGGGTTTAGGTTCACCCCTCCACTTT.

The chain links TRBV7-2 to TRBJ2-1, with TRBD2 identical over 14 bases. The CDR3 sequence is 16 residues long. Germline V lookup: CDR1 SGHTA, CDR2 FQGNSA. J was trimmed by 8 bases and V by 5 bases; bases with no gene match: 8. CDR3 nucleotides: TGTGCCAGCAGCATCCGGACTAGCGGGGGGTGGGATGAGCAGTTCTTC. This codes for CASSIRTSGGWDEQFF.

This clone has just a few counts. V and J are TRBV18 and TRBJ2-5; possible D gene TRBD2, 6 bases. The V and J ends lost 3 bases and 0 bases respectively, with 20 bases between them. The germline V gene has CDR1 KGHSH and CDR2 LQKENI. CDR3 size: 18 residues. The CDR3 nucleotides are TGTGCCAGCTCACCCCCGTGGGACTCGGCCAAATACCAAGAGACCCAGTACTTC. It codes for CASSPPWDSAKYQETQYF.

The CDR3: CASSSTPEGAFF. The CDR3 DNA is TGTGCCAGCTCCTCTACACCGGAGGGGGCTTTCTTT. The chain joins TRBV6-5 to TRBJ1-1, with D possibly being TRBD1 (5 bases). CDR3 length: 12 residues. V was shortened by 8 bases and J by 11 bases, with 18 bases between the two germline ends. Germline CDR1 is MNHEY and CDR2 is SVGAGI.

The rearrangement uses TRBV6-4 and TRBJ2-1; TRBD2 matches 14 bases. The trim removed 3 bases at V and 8 bases at J, leaving 6 bases unmatched. This CDR3 has 16 residues. The germline V gene has CDR1 MRHNA and CDR2 SNTAGT. The CDR3 sequence is CASSDATSGGVYEQFF. As DNA, the CDR3 is TGTGCCAGCAGTGATGCGACTAGCGGGGGGGTCTATGAGCAGTTCTTC.

The J gene is TRBJ2-7, the V gene TRBV6-1; the D gene is possibly TRBD1 (5 bases). This CDR3 is built from 13 residues. V was trimmed by 3 bases and J by 3 bases, leaving 9 bases between them. Germline CDR1 is MNHNS and CDR2 is SASEGT. The CDR3 spells CASSDGAGYEQYF. The CDR3 DNA reads as TGTGCCAGCAGTGATGGGGCCGGCTACGAGCAGTACTTC.

The chain is built from TRBV5-1 and TRBJ2-5; 10 bases are shared with TRBD1. The CDR3 consists of 16 residues. Germline values: CDR1 SGHRS, CDR2 YFSETQ. The V gene end was trimmed by 4 bases and the J gene end by 2 bases; junction bases not matched to a gene: 8. The CDR3 DNA reads TGCGCCAGCAGCCTCTACCGGGACAGGGGACAAGAGACCCAGTACTTC. Protein sequence: CASSLYRDRGQETQYF.

The chain uses TRBV6-7 and TRBJ1-5; D is unclear. TRBV6-7 is an ORF, with its function uncertain. The V end lost 5 bases, the J end lost 3 bases, and 14 bases lay between the germline ends. This CDR3 region has 15 residues. CDR3 loop: CASSKPREPNQPQHF. The CDR3 bases are TGTGCCAGCAGTAAACCGAGAGAACCCAATCAGCCCCAGCATTTT.

The V gene is TRBV5-6, the J gene TRBJ1-4, with 7 bases matching TRBD1. The CDR3 covers 16 residues. Trimming removed 4 bases from V and 10 bases from J; junction bases left unmatched: 16. CDR1 and CDR2 from the germline V gene are SGHDT and YYEEEE. The CDR3 DNA follows: TGTGCCAGCAGCAAGGGGGCCGGGACACATGCAGGAAAACTGTTTTTT. Translating gives CASSKGAGTHAGKLFF.

The chain is built from TRBV19 and TRBJ2-5; TRBD1 aligns across 10 bases. The V gene end was trimmed by 4 bases and the J gene end by 5 bases; junction bases not matched to a gene: 7. CDR3 length: 15 amino acids. In germline, CDR1 is LNHDA, CDR2 SQIVND (reference sequence). CDR3 residues: CASSKQPGQGETQYF. The CDR3 DNA follows: TGTGCCAGTAGTAAACAACCGGGACAGGGGGAGACCCAGTACTTC.

This rearrangement joins TRBV27 to TRBJ1-6, with a tentative D call TRBD1 (6 bases). Germline CDR1 reads MNHEY; CDR2 reads SMNVEV (reference sequence). Trimming removed 6 bases from V and 5 bases from J, with 14 bases in between. The CDR3 consists of 15 residues. The CDR3 nucleotides read TGTGCCAGCAGGAAGGGGGGGGCCAATAATTCACCCCTCCACTTT. Its protein is CASRKGGANNSPLHF.

The chain couples TRBV10-3 to TRBJ1-2; 7 nucleotides line up with TRBD1. CDR3 length equals 17 residues. CDR1 and CDR2 (germline): ENHRY, SYGVKD. V lost 1 base to trimming and J lost 6 bases; unmatched junction nucleotides: 14. The CDR3 DNA reads as TGTGCCATCAGTGAGTTCCCCCGGGACAGAAGCGGAAATGGCTACACCTTC. This translates into CAISEFPRDRSGNGYTF.

This chain joins TRBV5-4 and TRBJ2-7; 7 bases map to TRBD2. The V gene end was trimmed by 4 bases and the J gene end by 3 bases; junction bases not matched to a gene: 10. CDR1 SGHNT and CDR2 YYREEE come from the germline V gene (reference sequence). The CDR3 runs to 15 residues. The CDR3 region is CASSRASGDSYEQYF. CDR3 coding DNA: TGTGCCAGCAGCCGCGCTAGCGGCGATAGCTACGAGCAGTACTTC.

This clone was found once. This chain links TRBV7-2 with TRBJ1-2, with D possibly matching TRBD1 (6 bases). Trimming left V 6 bases short and J 8 bases short, with 19 bases between. In germline, CDR1 is SGHTA, CDR2 FQGNSA. This CDR3 spans 14 amino acids. Written as DNA, the CDR3 is TGTGCCAGCAGACCAAATACAGGGCCAGGGGGCTACACCTTC. Its protein is CASRPNTGPGGYTF.

The V call is TRBV21-1, the J call TRBJ2-7; TRBD2 is taken as the D call from the table, unchecked against the DNA. TRBV21-1 is described as a pseudogene. The CDR3 is made up of 18 amino acids. CDR3 residues: CASSIKTSAIYAVWEQYF. The CDR3 bases are TGTGCCAGCAGCATCAAAACTAGCGCCATTTATGCAGTGTGGGAGCAGTACTTC.

This chain links TRBV11-3 with TRBJ2-7; D might be TRBD2 (7 bases). This CDR3 is 15 amino acids long. V was cut by 0 bases and J by 3 bases, with 12 bases left in between. CDR1 is SGHNT and CDR2 is YENEEA in the germline V gene. The CDR3 nucleotides read TGTGCCAGCAGCTTAGAAGCGGGGACAAACTACGAGCAGTACTTC. As protein: CASSLEAGTNYEQYF.